This passage covers 5 T cell receptor beta chains from one sample sequenced in a study of OX40 agonist ivuxolimab in advanced cancers. Clones were sequenced by immunoSEQ multiplex PCR, and TCRdb holds only the in-frame ones, with some missing. The data show around 100,000 clones, with about nine tenths seen just once and approximately 0.15% held by the top ten. This material consisted of CD4+ or CD8+ T cells sorted from blood, taken in a trial of the OX40 agonist ivuxolimab. These receptors were collected from an adult with an advanced solid tumor such as melanoma, head and neck, liver or kidney cancer.

V and J are TRBV6-1 and TRBJ2-7; D possibly uses TRBD1 or TRBD2 (5 bases each). Germline values: CDR1 MNHNS, CDR2 SASEGT. Between the trimmed V and J ends, which lost 2 bases and 4 bases, there was a span of 12 bases. This CDR3 has 14 amino acids. CDR3 nucleotides: TGTGCCAGCAGTGAATTGGGCAGGGAGTACGAGCAGTACTTC. The encoded protein is CASSELGREYEQYF.

V is TRBV7-9 and J is TRBJ2-3; tentative D call: TRBD2 (5 bases). This CDR3 comprises 16 residues. In germline, CDR1 is SEHNR, CDR2 FQNEAQ (reference sequence). Trimming took 3 bases from V and 2 from J, leaving 15 bases between them. CDR3 sequence reads: CASSFRGLSTTDTQYF. Written as DNA, the CDR3 is TGTGCCAGCAGCTTCCGAGGACTCTCTACCACAGATACGCAGTATTTT.

The chain has TRBV5-1 and TRBJ2-3, with unresolved D. The CDR3 spans 15 residues. V was cut by 0 bases and J by 4 bases, with 12 bases left in between. The V gene's germline CDR1 is SGHRS and CDR2 YFSETQ. The CDR3 bases are TGCGCCAGCAGCTTGGCAGGTCTTGGCGCAGATACGCAGTATTTT. Translating it yields CASSLAGLGADTQYF.

This clone was seen repeatedly, ten times or more. V gene TRBV4-1 combines with J gene TRBJ1-2; TRBD1 matches at 8 bases. CDR3 size: 13 residues. V shed 5 bases and J 11 bases; nucleotides not matched to a gene: 10. The V gene's germline CDR1 is MGHRA and CDR2 YSYEKL. The CDR3 here is CASSKTGASEYTF. For the CDR3, the DNA is TGCGCCAGCAGCAAGACAGGGGCCTCGGAATACACCTTC.

This clone was seen more than once but under ten times. V and J are TRBV6-6 and TRBJ1-1; D remains unclear. The germline CDR1 and CDR2 sequences are MNHNY and SVGAGI (reference sequence). The V gene lost 5 bases and the J gene lost 4 bases, with 8 bases spanning the gap. The CDR3 has 12 amino acids. CDR3 protein: CASSGIGTEAFF. The CDR3 region has the DNA TGTGCCAGCAGTGGCATCGGCACTGAAGCTTTCTTT.